Following are 19 T cell receptor beta chains from one sample sequenced in a study of blood T cell repertoires in COVID-19. Sequencing used immunoSEQ multiplex PCR; TCRdb keeps in-frame clones, though not all of them. The table has around 80,000 clones, approximately 85% seen once. The sequencing sample was made of peripheral blood. The receptors derive from a man aged 45-60 years with COVID-19, enrolled during active disease.

This sequence joins TRBV4-2 and TRBJ1-2; the D gene is possibly TRBD1 (5 bases). Trimming cost V 1 base and J 5 bases, with 17 bases left between them. Germline lookup yields CDR1 LGHNA and CDR2 YNFKEQ. The CDR3 loop spans 16 amino acids. CDR3 residues: CASSQVRGTLGYGYTF. CDR3 coding DNA: TGTGCCAGCAGCCAAGTACGGGGGACGCTTGGGTATGGCTACACCTTC.

This clone was found a few times. The chain links TRBV6-5 to TRBJ1-1; D remains ambiguous. CDR3 size: 13 residues. Trimming shortened V by 10 bases and J by 0 bases, and 12 bases separated the two germline ends. Germline V lookup: CDR1 MNHEY, CDR2 SVGAGI. The DNA of the CDR3 is TGTGCCACCCAACGGGTCTTGAACACTGAAGCTTTCTTT. This translates into CATQRVLNTEAFF.

The count of this clone is one. The chain is built from TRBV5-1 and TRBJ2-1; 13 nucleotides align to TRBD2. Trimming took 4 bases from V and 2 from J; bases not matched to a gene: 9. Germline assignment: CDR1 SGHRS and CDR2 YFSETQ. The CDR3 is made up of 18 amino acids. CDR3 sequence reads: CASSIMTSGRSTYNEQFF. CDR3 DNA: TGCGCCAGCAGCATTATGACTAGCGGGAGGTCGACCTACAATGAGCAGTTCTTC.

This clone turned up a few times. The rearrangement uses TRBV6-5 and TRBJ2-1; TRBD1 aligns across 9 bases. Trimming cost V 9 bases and J 6 bases; bases outside gene matches: 12. Germline loops: CDR1 MNHEY, CDR2 SVGAGI. The CDR3 is 15 amino acids. The CDR3 protein is CASYKSGTGSNEQFF. The CDR3 DNA reads as TGTGCCAGTTACAAGAGTGGGACAGGGTCCAATGAGCAGTTCTTC.

The chain employs TRBV27 and TRBJ1-2, with a tentative D call TRBD1 (5 bases). Germline CDR1 reads MNHEY; CDR2 reads SMNVEV (reference sequence). The CDR3 extends over 14 amino acids. Trimming took off 3 bases at V and 0 bases at J, with 8 bases between the two ends. The CDR3 sequence: CASSLGGTNYGYTF. Here the CDR3 DNA reads TGTGCCAGCAGTTTGGGGGGAACTAACTATGGCTACACCTTC.

The chain joins TRBV2 to TRBJ1-2; TRBD1 matches 8 bases. The V segment lost 4 bases and the J segment 5 bases; nucleotides outside the gene matches: 3. The CDR3 extends over 13 amino acids. CDR1 and CDR2 (germline): SNHLY, FYNNEI. The CDR3 DNA reads as TGTGCCAGCAGTGGACAGGGGAGGTATGGCTACACCTTC. Its protein is CASSGQGRYGYTF.

This clone has a handful of counts. V and J are TRBV28 and TRBJ1-3; 10 bases fit TRBD1. CDR1 is MDHEN and CDR2 is SYDVKM in the germline V gene. V lost 8 bases, J lost 4 bases, and 8 bases stayed unmatched. This CDR3 is 15 amino acids long. As DNA, the CDR3 is TGTGCCAGCCTTGACAGGGGGCTAAGCGGAAACACCATATATTTT. Translating it yields CASLDRGLSGNTIYF.

The chain carries TRBV10-3 and TRBJ2-5, with no clear D. Germline loops: CDR1 ENHRY, CDR2 SYGVKD. The CDR3 runs to 13 residues. The V gene lost 2 bases and the J gene lost 1 base, with 5 bases spanning the gap. The CDR3 protein is CAISEPLQETQYF. CDR3 bases: TGTGCCATCAGTGAGCCCCTCCAAGAGACCCAGTACTTC.

This clone was recorded a few times. The rearrangement uses TRBV30 and TRBJ2-7; no firm D call. CDR1 and CDR2 (germline): GTSNPN, SVGIG (reference sequence). V gave up 2 bases and J gave up 4 bases, with 12 bases separating them. The CDR3 extends over 13 amino acids. The chain's CDR3 is CAWSRQSVYEQYF. The CDR3 DNA sequence: TGTGCCTGGAGTCGGCAAAGCGTATACGAGCAGTACTTC. The entire variable domain, with the rest obtained from reference TRBV30 and TRBJ2-7, is as follows: SQTIHQWPATLVQPVGSPLSLECTVEGTSNPNLYWYRQAAGRGLQLLFYSVGIGQISSEVPQNLSASRPQDRQFILSSKKLLLSDSGFYLCAWSRQSVYEQYFGPGTRLTVT.

This clone showed up just once. This chain links TRBV11-2 with TRBJ2-1, with 8 bases identical to TRBD2. Germline trimming cut 1 base from V and 9 bases from J; bases unmatched to any gene: 2. CDR3 length: 13 residues. The V gene's germline CDR1 is SGHAT and CDR2 FQNNGV. CDR3 nucleotides: TGTGCCAGCAGCTTAGGAAGCGGGAGTGAGCAGTTCTTC. This translates into CASSLGSGSEQFF.

The chain has TRBV27 and TRBJ1-6; D is unclear. V was shortened by 0 bases and J by 0 bases, with 3 bases between the two germline ends. Germline CDR1 MNHEY, CDR2 SMNVEV (reference sequence). This CDR3 has 15 amino acids. CDR3: CASSLSHSYNSPLHF. DNA of the CDR3: TGTGCCAGCAGTTTATCCCACTCCTATAATTCACCCCTCCACTTT.

The V and J genes are TRBV7-8 and TRBJ1-5; no definite D call. V shed 2 bases and J shed 0 bases, with 17 bases lying between them. Germline lookup yields CDR1 SGHVS and CDR2 FQNEAQ. The CDR3 loop spans 18 amino acids. The CDR3 spells CASSLKGLWSISNQPQHF. The DNA of the CDR3 is TGTGCCAGCAGCTTAAAAGGTTTGTGGAGTATTAGCAATCAGCCCCAGCATTTT.

The rearrangement joins TRBV14 to TRBJ2-5; 11 bases map to TRBD1. Germline trimming cut 3 bases from V and 4 bases from J; bases unmatched to any gene: 1. The length of the CDR3 is 14 residues. Germline CDR1 and CDR2: SGHDN and FVKESK. CDR3 nucleotide sequence: TGTGCCAGCAGCCAGGGACAGGGGGGAGAGACCCAGTACTTC. Translating gives CASSQGQGGETQYF.

The chain employs TRBV10-3 and TRBJ2-5, with 7 bases that match TRBD1. The junction had 13 bases not matched to a gene; V was cut back by 10 bases and J by 8 bases. The germline V gene has CDR1 ENHRY and CDR2 SYGVKD. This CDR3 is built from 13 residues. The CDR3 nucleotides read TGTGCCAGCGGACCGACAGGGTCCCTAACCCAGTACTTC. Its translation is CASGPTGSLTQYF.

The rearrangement uses TRBV20-1 and TRBJ2-5; 14 bases map to TRBD2. J was trimmed by 7 bases and V by 3 bases; bases with no gene match: 7. CDR3 length equals 15 residues. Germline V CDR1 and CDR2: DFQATT, SNEGSKA (reference sequence). In DNA, the CDR3 is TGCAGTGCTAGTGCGGGACTAGCGGGAGAGGGGACCCAGTACTTC. This translates into CSASAGLAGEGTQYF.

This clone was seen a single time. The chain combines TRBV18 with TRBJ2-5; D unresolved. V was pared by 5 bases and J by 5 bases, with 12 bases between. CDR1 KGHSH and CDR2 LQKENI come from the germline V gene. This CDR3 has 13 amino acids. The CDR3 loop reads CASSSLPEETQYF. The CDR3 nucleotides are TGTGCCAGCTCATCCCTGCCGGAGGAGACCCAGTACTTC.

This clone was seen a single time. The J gene is TRBJ1-2, the V gene TRBV12-3 or TRBV12-4; the match to TRBD1 covers 7 bases. Germline trimming cut 6 bases from V and 7 bases from J; bases unmatched to any gene: 5. The CDR3 extends over 12 amino acids. DNA of the CDR3: TGTGCCAGCAGATTACAGGGGTCTGGCTACACCTTC. Its translation is CASRLQGSGYTF.

The chain joins TRBV19 to TRBJ1-4; 7 nucleotides align to TRBD1. Per germline, CDR1 LNHDA and CDR2 SQIVND (reference sequence). V lost 5 bases, J lost 0 bases, and 6 bases stayed unmatched. CDR3 size: 16 residues. CDR3 protein: CASSPRGTATNEKLFF. The CDR3 DNA sequence: TGTGCCAGTAGTCCCCGCGGGACAGCAACTAATGAAAAACTGTTTTTT.

The chain is built from TRBV7-9 and TRBJ2-5; TRBD2 is a possible D gene (6 bases). V lost 8 bases, J lost 1 base, and 14 bases lay in between. CDR3 size: 14 residues. Per the germline V gene, CDR1 is SEHNR and CDR2 is FQNEAQ (reference sequence). CDR3 bases: TGTGCCAGCCTGCGGGACGTGATCCAAGAGACCCAGTACTTC. Its protein is CASLRDVIQETQYF.